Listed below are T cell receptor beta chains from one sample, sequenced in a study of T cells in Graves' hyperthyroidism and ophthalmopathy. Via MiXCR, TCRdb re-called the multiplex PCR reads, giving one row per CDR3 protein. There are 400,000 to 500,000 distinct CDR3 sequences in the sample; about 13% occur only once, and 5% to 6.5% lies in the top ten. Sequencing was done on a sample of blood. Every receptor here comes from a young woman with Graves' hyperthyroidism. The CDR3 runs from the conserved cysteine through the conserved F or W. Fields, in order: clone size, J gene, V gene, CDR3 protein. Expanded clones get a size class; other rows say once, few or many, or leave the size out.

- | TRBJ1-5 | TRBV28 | CASSLSTGGVLLNQPQHF
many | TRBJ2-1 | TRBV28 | CASSPTGGWSGLNEQFF
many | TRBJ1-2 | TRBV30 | CAWGDRNYGYTF
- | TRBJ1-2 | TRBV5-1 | CASRSEPNYGYTF
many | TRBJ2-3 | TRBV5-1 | CASSLEQSTDTQYF
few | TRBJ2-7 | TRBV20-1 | CSASPGTEDEQYF
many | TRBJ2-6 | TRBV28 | CASSLGGAGANVLTF
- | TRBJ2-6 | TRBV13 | CASSLQLELYSGANVLTF
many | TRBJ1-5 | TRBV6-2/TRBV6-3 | CASNNPSGTAIGPQHF
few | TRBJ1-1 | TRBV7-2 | CASSSESNVGRKNRPEAFF
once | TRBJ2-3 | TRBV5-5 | CASSWAGGGDTNTQYF
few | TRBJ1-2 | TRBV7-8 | CASSLERPPNYGYTF
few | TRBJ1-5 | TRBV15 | CATSSPRDRGFQPQHF
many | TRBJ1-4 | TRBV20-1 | CSGSRNEKLFF
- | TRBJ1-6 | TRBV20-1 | CSAPKPGTRSSYNSPLHF
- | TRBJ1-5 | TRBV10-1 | CARPVGDRSNQPQHF
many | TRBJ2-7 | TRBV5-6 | CASSLESGSQCEQYF
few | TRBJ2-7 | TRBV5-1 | CASSWGGEAGEQYF
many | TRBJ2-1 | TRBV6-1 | CASSERREGLYNEQFF
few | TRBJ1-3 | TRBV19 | CASSLGTIRNTIYF
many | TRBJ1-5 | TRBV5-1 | CASSEGHHSNQPQHF
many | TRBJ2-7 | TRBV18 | CASSPRRGASYEQYF
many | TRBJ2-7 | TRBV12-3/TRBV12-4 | CASSLSPADAYEQYF
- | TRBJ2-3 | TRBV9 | CASSVQDRNVDTQYF
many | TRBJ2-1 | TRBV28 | CASTVSDGSSYNEQFF
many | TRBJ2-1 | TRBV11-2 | CASSLAPYNEQFF
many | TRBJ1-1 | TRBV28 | CASSLRVGVRSTEAFF
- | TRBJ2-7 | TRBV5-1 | CASSAQGAHYEQYF
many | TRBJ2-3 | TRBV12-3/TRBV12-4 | CASSLFRTGGTDTQYF
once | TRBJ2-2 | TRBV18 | CASSPLKSLNANTGELFF
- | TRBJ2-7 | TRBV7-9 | CASSYRDRSVHEQYF
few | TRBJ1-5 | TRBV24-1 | CATSDLSGTGGFYSNQPQHF
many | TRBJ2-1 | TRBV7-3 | CASSLKAGSYNEQFF
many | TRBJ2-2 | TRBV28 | CASTDVTGELFF
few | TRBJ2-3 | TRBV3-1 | CASSQEGEGTDTQYF
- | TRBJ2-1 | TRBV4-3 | CASSQRGGSGRFLFF
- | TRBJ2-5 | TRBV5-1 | CASSLRTSGNVEETQYF
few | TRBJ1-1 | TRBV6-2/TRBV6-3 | CASSYSKSTPGQGGAEAFF
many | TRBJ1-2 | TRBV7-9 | CASSDQSRSDYGYTF
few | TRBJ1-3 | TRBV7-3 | CASSPQQQGLGNTIYF
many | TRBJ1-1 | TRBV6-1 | CASSGQSMSAFF
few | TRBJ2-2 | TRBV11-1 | CASSPPTGGNTGELFF
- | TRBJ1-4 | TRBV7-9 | CASSWGTVLNEKLFF
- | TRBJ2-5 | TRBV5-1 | CASSLAGGRLWETQYF
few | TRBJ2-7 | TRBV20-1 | CSAPRLPSSYEQYF
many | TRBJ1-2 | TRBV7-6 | CASSISGNYGYTF
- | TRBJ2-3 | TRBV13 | CASSGDRGGDPDTQYF
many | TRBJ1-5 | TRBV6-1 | CASRGQVNQPQHF
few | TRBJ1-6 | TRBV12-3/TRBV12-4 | CASSLSHSPLHF
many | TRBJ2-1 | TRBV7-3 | CASSPREDRRETYNEQFF
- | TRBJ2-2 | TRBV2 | CASVDTGELFF
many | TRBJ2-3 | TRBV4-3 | CASSQDTPRGKDTQYF
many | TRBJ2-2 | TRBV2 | CASIETSEPGELFF
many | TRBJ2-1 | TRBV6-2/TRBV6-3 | CASSLYPSGRDNEQFF